The 6 T cell receptor beta chains in this list originate from one sample, sequenced in a study of cytotoxic CD8 clonotypes in ibrutinib-treated CLL (dated by TCRdb to about 2021). The library was produced with the immunoSEQ multiplex PCR assay. As stored in TCRdb, this immuneACCESS dataset retains in-frame rearrangements with V and J assigned. A fraction of the clones does not appear; measured against another copy, unresolved V genes explain less than half of the discrepancy, and the remainder lacks a known reason. Recorded for this sample are roughly 300,000 clones; approximately 76% of them occurred a single time. About 6% of the sample lies in the top ten. The meaning of the sample's time point label: progressive disease on ibrutinib. This sample comprised PBMCs, obtained at disease progression, from a patient treated with ibrutinib. The receptor set was obtained from a human donor with chronic lymphocytic leukemia.

V usage is TRBV4-1 and J usage is TRBJ2-7, with 8 bases that match TRBD1. CDR3 length: 15 residues. V gave up 5 bases and J gave up 2 bases; unmatched junction bases: 8. Germline CDR1 is MGHRA and CDR2 is YSYEKL. The chain's CDR3 is CASSTRTGPAYEQYF. The CDR3 DNA reads as TGCGCCAGCAGCACACGGACAGGGCCAGCCTACGAGCAGTACTTC.

Concerning this clone itself: The CDR3 ends on some other residue instead of the conserved phenylalanine or tryptophan, so this is likely a read error. The V call is TRBV6-4, the J call TRBJ1-2; D remains ambiguous. Deletions cut 2 bases from V and 8 bases from J, with 9 bases between. Germline CDR1 is MRHNA and CDR2 is SNTAGT. The CDR3 length is 12 residues. The CDR3, as DNA: TGTGCCAGCAGTGACAGGGCTGGCGGCTACACCTCC. Its translation is CASSDRAGGYTS.

The V and J genes are TRBV18 and TRBJ2-2, with D maybe TRBD2 (6 bases). Germline V lookup: CDR1 KGHSH, CDR2 LQKENI. V lost 4 bases and J 1 base, leaving 19 bases between the germline ends. The CDR3 contains 18 residues. CDR3 protein: CASSHQGWASVNTGELFF. The CDR3 nucleotides are TGTGCCAGCTCACACCAAGGGTGGGCTAGCGTGAACACCGGGGAGCTGTTTTTT. The full variable domain, completed using reference TRBV18 and TRBJ2-2, is NAGVMQNPRHLVRRRGQEARLRCSPMKGHSHVYWYRQLPEEGLKFMVYLQKENIIDESGMPKERFSAEFPKEGPSILRIQQVVRGDSAAYFCASSHQGWASVNTGELFFGEGSRLTVL.

In DNA form, the CDR3 reads TGTGCCAGCAGCTTTCGGATGTTGGCGGGGTCCAAAGGCTACACCTTC. Its protein is CASSFRMLAGSKGYTF. This rearrangement joins TRBV5-4 to TRBJ1-2; D not resolved. Trimming shortened V by 2 bases and J by 8 bases, and 22 bases separated the two germline ends. This CDR3 is 16 amino acids long. The germline V gene encodes CDR1 SGHNT and CDR2 YYREEE (reference sequence).

This sequence joins TRBV9 and TRBJ1-1; D gene unclear. Germline V gene data show CDR1 as SGDLS and CDR2 as YYNGEE. The CDR3 runs to 13 residues. V lost 1 base to trimming and J lost 7 bases, with 11 bases between them. CDR3 bases: TGTGCCAGCAGCGTACGGGCGGAAGATGAAGCTTTCTTT. Translated: CASSVRAEDEAFF.

V and J are TRBV19 and TRBJ1-2; TRBD1 matches 10 bases. The ends lost 6 bases at V and 4 bases at J; junction bases unmatched: 2. Germline V gene sequence: CDR1 LNHDA, CDR2 SQIVND (reference sequence). This CDR3 spans 13 amino acids. The CDR3 here is CASSRDRGYGYTF. The CDR3 DNA reads as TGTGCCAGTAGCCGGGACAGGGGCTATGGCTACACCTTC. The variable domain in full, completed from reference TRBV19 and TRBJ1-2, reads DGGITQSPKYLFRKEGQNVTLSCEQNLNHDAMYWYRQDPGQGLRLIYYSQIVNDFQKGDIAEGYSVSREKKESFPLTVTSAQKNPTAFYLCASSRDRGYGYTFGSGTRLTVV.